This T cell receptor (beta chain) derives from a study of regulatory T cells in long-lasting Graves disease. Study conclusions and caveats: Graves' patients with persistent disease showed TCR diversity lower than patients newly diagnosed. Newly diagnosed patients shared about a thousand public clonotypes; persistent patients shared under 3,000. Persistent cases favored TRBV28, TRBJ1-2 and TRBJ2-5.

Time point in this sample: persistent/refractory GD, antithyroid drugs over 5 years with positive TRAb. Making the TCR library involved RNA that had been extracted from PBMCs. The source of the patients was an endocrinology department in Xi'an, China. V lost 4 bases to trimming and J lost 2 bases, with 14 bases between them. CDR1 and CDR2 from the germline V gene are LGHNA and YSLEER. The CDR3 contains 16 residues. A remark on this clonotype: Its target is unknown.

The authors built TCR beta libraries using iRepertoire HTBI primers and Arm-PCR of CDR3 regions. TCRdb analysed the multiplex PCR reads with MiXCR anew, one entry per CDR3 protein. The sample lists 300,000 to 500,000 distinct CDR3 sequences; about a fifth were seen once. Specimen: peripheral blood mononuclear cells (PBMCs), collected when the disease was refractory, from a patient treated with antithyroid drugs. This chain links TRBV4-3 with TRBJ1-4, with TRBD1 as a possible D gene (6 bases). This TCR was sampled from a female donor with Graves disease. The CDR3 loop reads CASSLSPGATNEKLFF. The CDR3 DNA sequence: TGCGCCAGCAGCCTCTCCCCAGGGGCCACTAATGAAAAACTGTTTTTT.